Shown below are 29 T cell receptor beta chains from a single sample sequenced in a study of blood T cell repertoires in COVID-19. Here immunoSEQ multiplex PCR was the method, and the copy in TCRdb shows in-frame clones only, minus some. In the table there are fewer than 250,000 clones, about four fifths of which are singletons. Sequencing was performed on peripheral blood. All receptors come from a woman aged 40 to 49 with active or convalescent COVID-19.

CDR3 protein: CASSLYGELPDTQYF. The DNA for the CDR3 is TGTGCCAGCAGTTTATACGGGGAGTTGCCAGATACGCAGTATTTT. This rearrangement joins TRBV27 to TRBJ2-3; D is perhaps TRBD2 (5 bases). This CDR3 region has 15 residues. Germline-derived CDR1 and CDR2 are MNHEY and SMNVEV (reference sequence). The ends were cut back, 1 base at V and 4 bases at J, with 12 bases in the middle.

The V call is TRBV2, the J call TRBJ2-3; a possible D gene is TRBD2 (7 bases). This CDR3 has 13 amino acids. V lost 8 bases and J lost 6, with 15 bases in between. Per the germline V gene, CDR1 is SNHLY and CDR2 is FYNNEI. CDR3 sequence: CASGGGGADTQYF. The CDR3 DNA sequence: TGTGCCAGCGGCGGGGGCGGGGCGGATACGCAGTATTTT.

V gene TRBV15 combines with J gene TRBJ2-7; 7 bases map to TRBD2. CDR1 LNHNV and CDR2 YYDKDF come from the germline V gene (reference sequence). This CDR3 contains 12 residues. V dropped 1 base and J dropped 6; count of bases not matched to a gene: 0. The CDR3 is CATSRGLAEQYF. The DNA of the CDR3 is TGTGCCACCAGCAGAGGACTAGCCGAGCAGTACTTC.

The chain employs TRBV19 and TRBJ1-1; 9 bases are shared with TRBD1. Germline CDR1 LNHDA, CDR2 SQIVND (reference sequence). J lost 3 bases, V lost 6 bases, and 8 bases had no gene match. CDR3 length: 15 amino acids. CDR3 DNA: TGTGCCAGTAGCTCGATTTGGACAGGGGACACTGAAGCTTTCTTT. Translated: CASSSIWTGDTEAFF.

The rearrangement joins TRBV28 to TRBJ1-5; D uncertain. V shed 5 bases and J shed 1 base, with 6 bases lying between them. Germline CDR1 MDHEN, CDR2 SYDVKM. The CDR3 runs 13 residues. The CDR3 nucleotides are TGTGCCAGCAGTCTAACCAGCAATCAGCCCCAGCATTTT. Its protein is CASSLTSNQPQHF.

This chain uses TRBV19 with TRBJ2-7; perhaps TRBD1 as D (6 bases). V dropped 8 bases and J dropped 6 bases, with 14 bases sitting between them. The CDR3 covers 12 residues. The V gene's germline CDR1 is LNHDA and CDR2 SQIVND (reference sequence). The CDR3 DNA reads as TGTGCCAGTTTTCCAGGGGCCGGCGAGCAGTACTTC. Translated: CASFPGAGEQYF.

The table lists this clone with a count of one. The V gene is TRBV29-1, the J gene TRBJ1-2, with a weak D call TRBD1 (6 bases). Germline CDR1 reads SQVTM; CDR2 reads ANQGSEA. CDR3 length: 14 amino acids. V shed 0 bases and J shed 3 bases, with 11 bases lying between them. CDR3 nucleotide sequence: TGCAGCGTTGAAGAATCAGGGGTCCACTATGGCTACACCTTC. Translating gives CSVEESGVHYGYTF.

This clone came up once. The J gene is TRBJ2-5, the V gene TRBV24-1; 7 nucleotides align to TRBD1. The CDR3 is 17 amino acids. J was trimmed by 1 base and V by 4 bases; bases with no gene match: 11. Germline V gene sequence: CDR1 KGHDR, CDR2 SFDVKD. CDR3 DNA sequence: TGTGCCACCAGTGACGAAGACTCGACAGGGCTCCAAGAGACCCAGTACTTC. Translating it yields CATSDEDSTGLQETQYF.

V and J are TRBV5-8 and TRBJ2-3, with 7 positions matching TRBD1. The germline CDR1 and CDR2 sequences are SGHTS and YDEGEE. This CDR3 comprises 15 residues. The V segment lost 10 bases and the J segment 1 base; nucleotides outside the gene matches: 12. The CDR3 here is CAPHQGTAGTDTQYF. The CDR3 bases are TGTGCCCCCCATCAGGGGACAGCTGGCACAGATACGCAGTATTTT.

This chain uses TRBV28 with TRBJ2-4; tentative D call: TRBD2 (6 bases). CDR1 and CDR2 (germline): MDHEN, SYDVKM. V lost 3 bases to trimming and J lost 7 bases, with 10 bases between them. This CDR3 is 13 amino acids long. CDR3 loop: CASSLAGGNIQYF. Written as DNA, the CDR3 is TGTGCCAGCAGTTTGGCCGGAGGGAACATTCAGTACTTC.

V usage is TRBV29-1 and J usage is TRBJ2-7, with 10 bases matching TRBD1. Germline values: CDR1 SQVTM, CDR2 ANQGSEA. J lost 3 bases, V lost 2 bases, and 7 bases had no gene match. The CDR3 consists of 15 residues. CDR3 sequence (DNA): TGCAGCGTTGAACCGCTCGACAGGGGGCACTACGAGCAGTACTTC. The encoded protein is CSVEPLDRGHYEQYF.

This chain joins TRBV6-6 and TRBJ2-3; 10 bases match TRBD1. Germline V gene data show CDR1 as MNHNY and CDR2 as SVGAGI (reference sequence). This CDR3 region has 16 residues. V gave up 9 bases and J gave up 2 bases; unmatched junction bases: 11. The CDR3 region is CASTPSGQGNTDTQYF. The CDR3 DNA follows: TGTGCCAGTACGCCATCGGGACAGGGGAACACAGATACGCAGTATTTT.

The rearrangement uses TRBV6-2 or TRBV6-3 and TRBJ1-2; 7 positions match TRBD1. The CDR3 is made up of 14 amino acids. The V and J ends lost 5 bases and 4 bases, in that order; junction bases with no gene match: 7. Germline CDR1 MNHEY, CDR2 SVGEGT. Here the CDR3 DNA reads TGTGCCAGCAGTAACCGTCCAGGGGGCTATGGCTACACCTTC. It codes for CASSNRPGGYGYTF.

The V call is TRBV7-9, the J call TRBJ1-1, with a possible D match to TRBD1 (5 bases). This CDR3 is 14 amino acids long. V lost 8 bases to trimming and J lost 4 bases, with 17 bases between them. The germline CDR1 and CDR2 sequences are SEHNR and FQNEAQ (reference sequence). The CDR3 nucleotides are TGTGCCAGCTCCCAGACAGCGGGTTCCACTGAAGCTTTCTTT. Translation gives CASSQTAGSTEAFF.

This chain uses TRBV11-2 with TRBJ2-3, with unresolved D. Looked up from germline, CDR1 is SGHAT and CDR2 is FQNNGV. V dropped 3 bases and J dropped 4 bases, with 2 bases sitting between them. The CDR3 sequence is 11 residues long. DNA for the CDR3: TGTGCCAGCAGCTTCTCAGATACGCAGTATTTT. Residues: CASSFSDTQYF.

This clone is a singleton in its sample. The rearrangement joins TRBV4-3 to TRBJ1-1; D gene unclear. The CDR3 contains 15 residues. Germline V gives CDR1 LGHNA, CDR2 YSLEER. V was trimmed by 0 bases and J by 5 bases, leaving 13 bases between them. DNA for the CDR3: TGCGCCAGCAGCCAAGAGATCTGGAGGTGGACTGAAGCTTTCTTT. Its translation: CASSQEIWRWTEAFF.

The chain joins TRBV6-5 to TRBJ2-7; 9 positions match TRBD1. The V segment lost 7 bases and the J segment 0 bases; nucleotides outside the gene matches: 7. There are 15 residues in the CDR3. Germline loops: CDR1 MNHEY, CDR2 SVGAGI. CDR3 nucleotide sequence: TGTGCCAGCACCCTTGGGACAGGGCTCTCCTACGAGCAGTACTTC. As protein: CASTLGTGLSYEQYF.

DNA of the CDR3: TGCAGCCCGCTCAGAGGCGATGGCTACACCTTC. This encodes CSPLRGDGYTF. J is TRBJ1-2 and V is TRBV20-1; D unclear. Per the germline V gene, CDR1 is DFQATT and CDR2 is SNEGSKA (reference sequence). This CDR3 comprises 11 residues.

This chain connects TRBV24-1 to TRBJ2-2, with 9 positions matching TRBD1. V dropped 8 bases and J dropped 3; count of bases not matched to a gene: 6. The CDR3 totals 15 residues. Germline CDR1 reads KGHDR; CDR2 reads SFDVKD. The CDR3 region has the DNA TGTGCCACCACCCCGACAGGGGGAGACACCGGGGAGCTGTTTTTT. Its translation: CATTPTGGDTGELFF.

This chain uses TRBV19 with TRBJ1-4, with TRBD1 matching over 7 bases. The germline V gene encodes CDR1 LNHDA and CDR2 SQIVND (reference sequence). Germline trimming cut 0 bases from V and 7 bases from J; bases unmatched to any gene: 8. This CDR3 region has 16 residues. CDR3 nucleotide sequence: TGTGCCAGTAGTATAGACCTGACAGGGTGGGGTGAAAAACTGTTTTTT. Translation: CASSIDLTGWGEKLFF.

The V and J genes are TRBV30 and TRBJ1-2; 7 nucleotides line up with TRBD1. The CDR3 has 11 residues. Germline CDR1 and CDR2: GTSNPN and SVGIG (reference sequence). The trim removed 8 bases at V and 4 bases at J, leaving 4 bases unmatched. The CDR3 DNA follows: TGTGCCCGGGGACAGTCCTATGGCTACACCTTC. Translated: CARGQSYGYTF.

This clone was picked up a small number of times. V is TRBV24-1 and J is TRBJ1-2, with D maybe TRBD1 (6 bases). Germline V gives CDR1 KGHDR, CDR2 SFDVKD. Trimming removed 1 base at V and 2 bases at J, with 7 bases between. The CDR3 is 14 amino acids. DNA of the CDR3: TGTGCCACCAGTGATTTTGGGACAAACTATGGCTACACCTTC. Protein: CATSDFGTNYGYTF.

J is TRBJ1-1 and V is TRBV6-5; D remains ambiguous. Germline CDR1 and CDR2: MNHEY and SVGAGI. This CDR3 is built from 15 residues. The V end was cut by 5 bases, the J end by 3 bases, with 16 bases between. In nucleotides, the CDR3 is TGTGCCAGCAGTCCCTACGAAAGGCGGGACACTGAAGCTTTCTTT. Protein: CASSPYERRDTEAFF.

V is TRBV30 and J is TRBJ1-2; D is possibly TRBD1 (6 bases). V lost 3 bases, J lost 2 bases, and 7 bases lay in between. The CDR3 runs 12 residues. Germline CDR1 GTSNPN, CDR2 SVGIG (reference sequence). Written as DNA, the CDR3 is TGTGCCTGGAGGGGGGCGAACTATGGCTACACCTTC. Translated: CAWRGANYGYTF.

This sequence joins TRBV24-1 and TRBJ1-5; D remains ambiguous. Germline V gene lookup returns CDR1 KGHDR and CDR2 SFDVKD. Trimming removed 3 bases from V and 5 bases from J, with 4 bases in between. The CDR3 loop spans 12 amino acids. CDR3 residues: CATSDQDQPQHF. The CDR3 nucleotides read TGTGCCACCAGTGATCAGGATCAGCCCCAGCATTTT.

The rearrangement uses TRBV9 and TRBJ2-1; 7 bases match TRBD2. The CDR3 length is 17 residues. V gave up 0 bases and J gave up 4 bases; unmatched junction bases: 10. Per germline, CDR1 SGDLS and CDR2 YYNGEE. CDR3 amino acids: CASSVVGGSPMYNEQFF. The CDR3 DNA follows: TGTGCCAGCAGCGTAGTCGGCGGGAGTCCCATGTACAATGAGCAGTTCTTC.

CDR3 amino acids: CASSTTSGYGYTF. CDR3 nucleotides: TGTGCCAGCAGCACGACCTCGGGCTATGGCTACACCTTC. The J gene is TRBJ1-2, the V gene TRBV7-9, with D unresolved. The germline CDR1 and CDR2 sequences are SEHNR and FQNEAQ (reference sequence). V dropped 5 bases and J dropped 4 bases, with 11 bases sitting between them. This CDR3 has 13 amino acids.

The gene calls are TRBV27 and TRBJ1-2; no definite D call. V lost 7 bases to trimming and J lost 6 bases, with 24 bases between them. Germline CDR1 and CDR2: MNHEY and SMNVEV (reference sequence). This CDR3 spans 16 amino acids. The CDR3 DNA sequence: TGTGCCAGCAATCCTGGGCATCTTGGTGAAAAGGATGGCTACACCTTC. This gives the protein CASNPGHLGEKDGYTF.

For the CDR3, the DNA is TGCGCCAGCAGCCAAGACGGGCTGGGGGGAGCGTATGGCTACACCTTC. Translating it yields CASSQDGLGGAYGYTF. The rearrangement joins TRBV4-3 to TRBJ1-2, with D perhaps matching TRBD1 (5 bases). The CDR3 has 16 residues. The germline V gene encodes CDR1 LGHNA and CDR2 YSLEER. V was cut by 0 bases and J by 5 bases, with 16 bases left in between.